The next 19 T cell receptor beta chains were all read from a single sample in a study of blood T cells in healthy people across ages (dated by TCRdb to between 2014 and 2016). The library came from 5' RACE. A second roughly 6 to 11 cycle PCR used a sample-barcoded 5' primer and a J-beta primer mix. In TCRdb, the public reads were trimmed at Q25 with fastp and aligned with MiXCR, with productive beta chains retained. Rows with one shared CDR3 protein collapse into an entry with the most common genes and DNA. Counted in this sample were 1.5 million to 2 million distinct CDR3 sequences; approximately 39% of them appeared once. The ten largest clones capture 20% to 25% of the sample. Sequencing was done on a sample of blood. These receptors were obtained from a human donor in good health.

The CDR3 here is CASNPRGRASMNTEAFF. CDR3 DNA sequence: TGTGCCAGCAATCCTAGGGGGAGGGCATCAATGAACACTGAAGCTTTCTTT. The chain recombines TRBV6-2 or TRBV6-3 with TRBJ1-1; tentatively, D is TRBD1 (6 bases). The CDR3 runs 17 residues. The V gene's germline CDR1 is MNHEY and CDR2 SVGEGT. The ends were cut back, 7 bases at V and 0 bases at J, with 21 bases in the middle.

This chain connects TRBV20-1 to TRBJ2-7; D is unclear. The CDR3 runs to 13 residues. CDR1 is DFQATT, CDR2 SNEGSKA, per germline (reference sequence). Deletions cut 3 bases from V and 3 bases from J, with 12 bases between. CDR3 coding DNA: TGCAGTGCTAGGGATTCTTACGGCTACGAGCAGTACTTC. The encoded protein is CSARDSYGYEQYF.

This clonotype came up a few times. Relative to the germline gene, one junction end is altered; a read error may explain this. The chain joins TRBV24-1 to TRBJ2-3, with D maybe TRBD2 (5 bases). The CDR3 is 15 amino acids. Germline loops: CDR1 KGHDR, CDR2 SFDVKD. This chain's CDR3 is CVTSDYAGLGDTQYF. Written as DNA, the CDR3 is TGTGTCACCAGTGACTACGCTGGGTTAGGGGATACGCAGTATTTT.

V gene TRBV5-1 combines with J gene TRBJ2-1, with TRBD1 identical over 10 bases. Germline CDR1 SGHRS, CDR2 YFSETQ. The CDR3 has 15 residues. The junction had 4 bases not matched to a gene; V was cut back by 0 bases and J by 7 bases. The CDR3 spells CASSLGDRGWNEQFF. In nucleotides, the CDR3 is TGCGCCAGCAGCTTGGGGGACAGGGGATGGAATGAGCAGTTCTTC.

In its sample, this clonotype was seen a few times. The chain employs TRBV10-3 and TRBJ2-5; a possible D gene is TRBD1 (5 bases). The CDR3 has 15 amino acids. From germline, CDR1 is ENHRY and CDR2 SYGVKD. The ends were cut back, 6 bases at V and 5 bases at J, with 19 bases in the middle. CDR3 amino acids: CAIRDAMGRGETQYF. The CDR3 bases are TGTGCCATCAGGGACGCTATGGGAAGGGGCGAGACCCAGTACTTC.

This chain links TRBV7-2 with TRBJ2-3, with TRBD2 matching over 9 bases. J gave up 0 bases and V 3 bases, and 4 bases lay outside the gene matches. The CDR3 loop spans 16 amino acids. From germline, CDR1 is SGHTA and CDR2 FQGNSA. CDR3 region: CASSLAGGRSTDTQYF. CDR3 DNA: TGTGCCAGCAGCTTGGCGGGGGGGCGGAGCACAGATACGCAGTATTTT.

This clonotype was counted ten times or more. The CDR3 region has the DNA TGCAGCGTTGAGGGCCGGGACACTGAAGCTTTCTTT. Translation gives CSVEGRDTEAFF. The chain couples TRBV29-1 to TRBJ1-1; no clear D. From germline, CDR1 is SQVTM and CDR2 ANQGSEA. CDR3 length: 12 amino acids. With 3 bases removed from V and 3 bases from J, the gap between germline ends came to 8 bases.

The CDR3 sequence is CASSRGGDQTYEQYF. For the CDR3, the DNA is TGTGCCAGCAGCCGGGGAGGGGACCAAACCTACGAGCAGTACTTC. V and J are TRBV5-4 and TRBJ2-7; 7 positions match TRBD2. In germline, CDR1 is SGHNT, CDR2 YYREEE (reference sequence). Losses at the gene ends were 4 bases for V and 2 bases for J; bases not matched to a gene: 9. This CDR3 region has 15 residues.

V usage is TRBV24-1 and J usage is TRBJ2-1; possibly TRBD2 for D (6 bases). Germline V gene data show CDR1 as KGHDR and CDR2 as SFDVKD. V was clipped by 4 bases and J by 0 bases, with 21 bases between them. The CDR3 contains 19 residues. The CDR3 spells CATSDGKAGAGSSYNEQFF. CDR3 in DNA: TGTGCCACCAGTGACGGCAAAGCTGGGGCGGGGAGCTCCTACAATGAGCAGTTCTTC.

This clonotype was picked up a small number of times. One end of the junction does not line up with germline, which may come from a read error. This chain joins TRBV7-2 and TRBJ1-4; D call uncertain. CDR1 is SGHTA, CDR2 FQGNSA, per germline. The CDR3 extends over 15 amino acids. The CDR3 is CACSLDSGSPEKLFF. DNA for the CDR3: TGTGCCTGCAGCTTAGACTCGGGGTCCCCTGAAAAACTGTTTTTT. The full variable domain, its missing parts supplied by reference TRBV7-2 and TRBJ1-4, is GAGVSQSPSNKVTEKGKDVELRCDPISGHTALYWYRQSLGQGLEFLIYFQGNSAPDKSGLPSDRFSAERTGGSVSTLTIQRTQQEDSAVYLCACSLDSGSPEKLFFGSGTQLSVL.

The CDR3 region has the DNA TGCAGTGCTCGAATCAGCACAGATACGCAGTATTTT. Translation gives CSARISTDTQYF. J is TRBJ2-3 and V is TRBV20-1, with D uncertain. Germline assignment: CDR1 DFQATT and CDR2 SNEGSKA (reference sequence). The CDR3 has 12 amino acids. V dropped 5 bases and J dropped 0 bases, with 6 bases sitting between them.

Comments on this clonotype: At one end the junction does not follow the germline gene, possibly because of a read error. The CDR3 protein is CAGSFMANTEAFF. Here the CDR3 DNA reads TGTGCCGGCAGTTTCATGGCGAACACTGAAGCTTTCTTT. V is TRBV12-3 or TRBV12-4 and J is TRBJ1-1; D remains unclear. The CDR3 covers 13 residues.

Only a few counts were recorded for this clonotype. The J gene is TRBJ1-2, the V gene TRBV12-3 or TRBV12-4, with D perhaps matching TRBD1 (6 bases). Trimming left V 4 bases short and J 0 bases short, with 12 bases between. The CDR3 has 15 amino acids. The DNA for the CDR3 is TGTGCCAGCAGTTATACCGGGACACCTAACTATGGCTACACCTTC. Residues: CASSYTGTPNYGYTF.

The CDR3 loop reads CSARGVAGGRGEQFF. As DNA, the CDR3 is TGCAGTGCTAGAGGAGTAGCGGGGGGGCGGGGTGAGCAGTTCTTC. The rearrangement joins TRBV20-1 to TRBJ2-1, with TRBD2 identical over 11 bases. Per the germline V gene, CDR1 is DFQATT and CDR2 is SNEGSKA (reference sequence). The trim removed 1 base at V and 9 bases at J, leaving 8 bases unmatched. CDR3 length equals 15 residues.

The chain uses TRBV28 and TRBJ2-1, with D unclear. V was cut by 4 bases and J by 1 base, with 11 bases left in between. The V gene's germline CDR1 is MDHEN and CDR2 SYDVKM. CDR3 size: 15 residues. The CDR3 DNA follows: TGTGCCAGCAGTTCCCGACCCAGGTCCTACAATGAGCAGTTCTTC. Its translation is CASSSRPRSYNEQFF.

The rearrangement joins TRBV12-3 or TRBV12-4 to TRBJ2-1; D is possibly TRBD2 (5 bases). V lost 6 bases to trimming and J lost 5 bases, with 17 bases between them. This CDR3 has 15 amino acids. The CDR3 bases are TGTGCCAGCAGCCGCGGCGGGTTCGACGACAATGAGCAGTTCTTC. Translating it yields CASSRGGFDDNEQFF.

The chain carries TRBV29-1 and TRBJ1-4, with D perhaps matching TRBD1 (5 bases). The V end lost 6 bases, the J end lost 5 bases, and 13 bases lay between the germline ends. The germline V gene encodes CDR1 SQVTM and CDR2 ANQGSEA. The CDR3 runs 13 residues. CDR3 sequence (DNA): TGCAGCGTGGGACTTGACAGAAATGAAAAACTGTTTTTT. It codes for CSVGLDRNEKLFF.

The chain couples TRBV28 to TRBJ1-1; 8 nucleotides match TRBD1. This CDR3 spans 13 amino acids. V lost 7 bases and J lost 3; bases outside the gene matches: 4. The germline V gene encodes CDR1 MDHEN and CDR2 SYDVKM. CDR3 bases: TGTGCCAGCATCGGACAGGGCCACACTGAAGCTTTCTTT. Protein sequence: CASIGQGHTEAFF.

V gene TRBV27 combines with J gene TRBJ2-7; 8 bases fit TRBD1. The J call is in doubt because the DNA end fits TRBJ1-2 better. The CDR3 runs to 13 residues. CDR1 and CDR2 (germline): MNHEY, SMNVEV (reference sequence). CDR3 residues: CASSNRGDHGYTF. CDR3 nucleotide sequence: TGTGCCAGCAGTAACAGGGGGGACCATGGCTACACCTTC.